These T cell receptor beta chains were read from a single sample in a study of T-cell reconstitution after alpha-beta-depleted transplantation in children. MiXCR, run by TCRdb on the PCR reads, gives a single entry per CDR3 protein. The top ten clones hold 0.79% of a sample with approximately 630,000 distinct CDR3 sequences, less than 15% of them seen once. Sample: PBMCs, taken before TCRalphabeta/CD19-depleted stem cell transplant. The receptors shown here come from a girl aged 2 to 10 with congenital amegakaryocytic thrombocytopenia, due to receive a stem cell transplant. Each CDR3 is given with its conserved first and last residue. A D gene is named only where the DNA matches it firmly. Rows may omit the clone size; those that give it use once, few, many or a size class.

cdr3_aa	cdr3_nt	d_call	j_call	cdr3_length	clone_size	v_call
CSVAFGGKTKNIQYF	TGCAGCGTCGCCTTTGGAGGGAAAACCAAAAACATTCAGTACTTC	NA	TRBJ2-4	15	many	TRBV29-1
CASSSLRASGDTQYF	TGTGCCAGCAGTTCTCTGCGGGCTAGCGGTGATACGCAGTATTTT	TRBD2	TRBJ2-3	15	many	TRBV28
CASRKTSGPNTGELFF	TGCGCCAGCAGGAAGACCAGCGGCCCTAACACCGGGGAGCTGTTTTTT	NA	TRBJ2-2	16	few	TRBV5-1
CSVSSGEGTEAFF	TGCAGCGTTAGTTCAGGGGAAGGGACTGAAGCTTTCTTT	NA	TRBJ1-1	13	many	TRBV29-1
CASRPAAGTADNEQFF	TGTGCCAGCCGACCGGCGGCAGGGACCGCAGACAATGAGCAGTTCTTC	NA	TRBJ2-1	16	NA	TRBV7-9
CASSRDFSRWQFF	TGTGCCAGCAGTCGGGACTTTTCTAGGTGGCAGTTCTTC	NA	TRBJ2-1	13	many	TRBV7-3
CASSRRATGAQGNEQFF	TGTGCCAGCAGCCGCAGGGCTACGGGAGCGCAGGGCAATGAGCAGTTCTTC	NA	TRBJ2-1	17	many	TRBV7-9
CASSDYLNTGELFF	TGTGCCAGCAGTGACTACCTGAACACCGGGGAGCTGTTTTTT	NA	TRBJ2-2	14	NA	TRBV6-1
CSGQTQTYEQYF	TGCAGTGGGCAGACTCAGACCTACGAGCAGTACTTC	NA	TRBJ2-7	12	NA	TRBV20-1
CASSLAGAGAHNEQFF	TGTGCCAGCAGTTTAGCGGGGGCGGGCGCACACAATGAGCAGTTCTTC	NA	TRBJ2-1	16	few	TRBV12-3/TRBV12-4
CASSSHENYEQYF	TGTGCCAGCAGCTCCCACGAGAACTACGAGCAGTACTTC	NA	TRBJ2-7	13	NA	TRBV7-6
CASSVVLAGPGELFF	TGTGCCAGCAGTGTGGTCCTAGCGGGTCCCGGGGAGCTGTTTTTT	TRBD2	TRBJ2-2	15	many	TRBV6-4
CSAGGDPYEQYF	TGCAGCGCAGGAGGGGACCCCTACGAGCAGTACTTC	NA	TRBJ2-7	12	few	TRBV29-1
CASSHGGRGNEQFF	TGTGCCAGCAGCCACGGGGGGAGAGGGAATGAGCAGTTCTTC	TRBD2	TRBJ2-1	14	many	TRBV12-3/TRBV12-4
CSAYRQNQREKLFF	TGCAGTGCTTATAGACAGAATCAAAGGGAAAAACTGTTTTTT	NA	TRBJ1-4	14	many	TRBV20-1
CSAREWETQDYNEQFF	TGCAGTGCTAGAGAATGGGAGACCCAGGATTACAATGAGCAGTTCTTC	NA	TRBJ2-1	16	many	TRBV20-1
CATNPGPVEETQYF	TGTGCCACCAATCCGGGACCCGTGGAGGAGACCCAGTACTTC	NA	TRBJ2-5	14	NA	TRBV7-6
CSATHAGNYYYEQYF	TGCAGTGCTACACACGCAGGGAATTATTACTACGAGCAGTACTTC	NA	TRBJ2-7	15	NA	TRBV20-1
CSARRDSGANVLTF	TGCAGTGCTAGACGGGACTCTGGGGCCAACGTCCTGACTTTC	NA	TRBJ2-6	14	NA	TRBV20-1
CASSDEPVSGKAANEQFF	TGTGCCAGCAGCGACGAACCAGTTAGCGGGAAAGCTGCAAATGAGCAGTTCTTC	TRBD2	TRBJ2-1	18	few	TRBV11-1
CSASSAEHRGTATPRGTYEQYF	TGCAGTGCTAGTAGTGCCGAACATCGCGGGACAGCAACTCCGAGGGGTACCTACGAGCAGTACTTC	NA	TRBJ2-7	22	few	TRBV20-1
CASSTGAPSYNEQFF	TGCGCCAGCAGCACAGGGGCCCCCTCCTACAATGAGCAGTTCTTC	TRBD1	TRBJ2-1	15	NA	TRBV5-1
CASSVDLSGHEQFF	TGTGCCAGCAGCGTAGACCTCTCCGGTCATGAGCAGTTCTTC	NA	TRBJ2-1	14	many	TRBV9
CASSWTSGPHETQYF	TGTGCCAGCAGCTGGACTAGCGGACCTCATGAGACCCAGTACTTC	TRBD2	TRBJ2-5	15	few	TRBV11-2
CASSPPGTSGSEQYF	TGTGCCAGCAGCCCCCCGGGGACTAGCGGAAGCGAGCAGTACTTC	TRBD2	TRBJ2-7	15	NA	TRBV3-1
CASSPSRQGTQYF	TGTGCCAGCAGTCCCTCCCGACAGGGGACCCAGTACTTC	TRBD1	TRBJ2-5	13	NA	TRBV28
CSVTPGQPPYEQYF	TGCAGCGTAACGCCGGGACAGCCTCCCTACGAGCAGTACTTC	TRBD1	TRBJ2-7	14	many	TRBV29-1
CASGSGGRSVDEQYF	TGCGCCAGCGGGTCGGGTGGGAGGTCCGTGGACGAGCAGTACTTC	NA	TRBJ2-7	15	many	TRBV10-2
CASSQQSGGKTQYF	TGCGCCAGCAGCCAACAGAGTGGGGGAAAGACCCAGTACTTC	NA	TRBJ2-5	14	NA	TRBV5-1
CSARGSPFPDEQFF	TGCAGTGCTAGAGGTAGTCCCTTTCCGGATGAGCAGTTCTTC	NA	TRBJ2-1	14	many	TRBV20-1
CSIRYGAPADTQYF	TGCAGCATCAGATATGGGGCTCCCGCAGATACGCAGTATTTT	NA	TRBJ2-3	14	many	TRBV29-1
CASSFWPGGPYEQYF	TGTGCCAGCAGTTTCTGGCCAGGGGGGCCCTACGAGCAGTACTTC	NA	TRBJ2-7	15	few	TRBV12-3/TRBV12-4
CASSQESSGYTF	TGTGCCAGCAGCCAAGAATCCTCTGGCTACACCTTC	NA	TRBJ1-2	12	NA	TRBV3-1
CASSQVVKGAYEQYF	TGTGCCAGCAGCCAAGTAGTAAAGGGGGCCTACGAGCAGTACTTC	NA	TRBJ2-7	15	few	TRBV14
CASSLTTNTEAFF	TGTGCCAGCAGCTTAACTACGAACACTGAAGCTTTCTTT	NA	TRBJ1-1	13	many	TRBV7-3
CASSLKGLGDNEQFF	TGTGCCAGCAGTTTAAAGGGACTAGGAGACAATGAGCAGTTCTTC	TRBD2	TRBJ2-1	15	NA	TRBV12-3/TRBV12-4
CASSLRSSGTGELFF	TGTGCCAGCAGCCTAAGGTCCAGCGGCACCGGGGAGCTGTTTTTT	NA	TRBJ2-2	15	many	TRBV9
CAGGEGLDEQFF	TGTGCCGGAGGGGAGGGCCTCGATGAGCAGTTCTTC	TRBD2	TRBJ2-1	12	few	TRBV7-9
CASSLGHSKYNEQFF	TGCGCCAGCAGCTTGGGGCATTCCAAATACAATGAGCAGTTCTTC	NA	TRBJ2-1	15	many	TRBV5-1
CSVLLAGSYNEQFF	TGCAGCGTCCTACTAGCGGGATCTTACAATGAGCAGTTCTTC	TRBD2	TRBJ2-1	14	many	TRBV29-1
CASSRDTTYEQYF	TGTGCCAGCAGTCGGGACACTACCTACGAGCAGTACTTC	NA	TRBJ2-7	13	many	TRBV12-3/TRBV12-4
CASSLGASWGETQYF	TGTGCCAGCAGTTTAGGGGCTAGCTGGGGAGAGACCCAGTACTTC	NA	TRBJ2-5	15	few	TRBV12-3/TRBV12-4
CAWSVLGGGPSYNEQFF	TGTGCCTGGAGTGTACTAGGGGGAGGGCCCTCCTACAATGAGCAGTTCTTC	NA	TRBJ2-1	17	few	TRBV30
CASSEMGRDEQFF	TGTGCCAGCTCAGAAATGGGACGAGATGAGCAGTTCTTC	NA	TRBJ2-1	13	NA	TRBV18
CASSFHGLAGELFF	TGTGCCAGCAGTTTCCACGGACTAGCCGGGGAGCTGTTTTTT	TRBD2	TRBJ2-2	14	many	TRBV12-3/TRBV12-4
CASSQVAIPHTGELFF	TGCGCCAGCAGCCAAGTCGCAATACCCCACACCGGGGAGCTGTTTTTT	NA	TRBJ2-2	16	NA	TRBV4-1
CASSSTPLTGREQYF	TGTGCCAGCAGCTCTACTCCGCTGACAGGGCGAGAGCAGTACTTC	TRBD1	TRBJ2-7	15	few	TRBV9
CASSLMGVQETQYF	TGTGCCAGCAGTTTGATGGGGGTCCAAGAGACCCAGTACTTC	NA	TRBJ2-5	14	many	TRBV12-3/TRBV12-4
CASSAGIGTGSYEQFF	TGCGCCAGCAGCGCAGGGATTGGGACAGGGAGTTATGAGCAGTTCTTC	TRBD1	TRBJ2-1	16	few	TRBV5-1
CSAPRVAGAFSTDTQYF	TGCAGTGCCCCCAGGGTAGCGGGTGCTTTTAGCACAGATACGCAGTATTTT	TRBD2	TRBJ2-3	17	many	TRBV20-1
CATASTDTQYF	TGTGCCACCGCTTCCACAGATACGCAGTATTTT	NA	TRBJ2-3	11	many	TRBV10-3
CASSFDRGHDEQYF	TGTGCCAGCAGCTTCGACAGGGGGCACGACGAGCAGTACTTC	TRBD1	TRBJ2-7	14	many	TRBV7-9
CSARVNQYRTGGDF	TGCAGTGCTAGAGTAAATCAGTATAGGACAGGGGGAGACTTC	TRBD1	TRBJ2-7	14	few	TRBV20-1
CASRTGAMNQPQHF	TGTGCCAGCAGGACAGGGGCTATGAATCAGCCCCAGCATTTT	TRBD1	TRBJ1-5	14	few	TRBV19
CSARISGRARYYNEQFF	TGCAGTGCTAGAATTAGCGGGAGGGCCCGCTATTACAATGAGCAGTTCTTC	TRBD2	TRBJ2-1	17	NA	TRBV20-1
CASSPAGSYEQYF	TGTGCCAGCTCACCCGCGGGATCCTACGAGCAGTACTTC	NA	TRBJ2-7	13	few	TRBV18
CASSYEAGKTGELFF	TGTGCCAGCAGTTACGAGGCAGGGAAAACCGGGGAGCTGTTTTTT	NA	TRBJ2-2	15	NA	TRBV6-5